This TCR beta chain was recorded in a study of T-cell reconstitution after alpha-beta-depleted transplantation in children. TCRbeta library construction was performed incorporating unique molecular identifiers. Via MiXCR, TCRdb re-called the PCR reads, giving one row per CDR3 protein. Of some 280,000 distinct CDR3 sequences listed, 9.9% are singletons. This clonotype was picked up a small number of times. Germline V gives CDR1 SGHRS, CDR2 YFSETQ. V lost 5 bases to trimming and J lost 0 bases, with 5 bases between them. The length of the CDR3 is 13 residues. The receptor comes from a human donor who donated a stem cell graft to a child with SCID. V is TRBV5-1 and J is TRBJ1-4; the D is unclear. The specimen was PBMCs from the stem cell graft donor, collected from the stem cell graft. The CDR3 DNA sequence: TGCGCCAGCAGTGGCGCAACTAATGAAAAACTGTTTTTT. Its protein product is CASSGATNEKLFF.